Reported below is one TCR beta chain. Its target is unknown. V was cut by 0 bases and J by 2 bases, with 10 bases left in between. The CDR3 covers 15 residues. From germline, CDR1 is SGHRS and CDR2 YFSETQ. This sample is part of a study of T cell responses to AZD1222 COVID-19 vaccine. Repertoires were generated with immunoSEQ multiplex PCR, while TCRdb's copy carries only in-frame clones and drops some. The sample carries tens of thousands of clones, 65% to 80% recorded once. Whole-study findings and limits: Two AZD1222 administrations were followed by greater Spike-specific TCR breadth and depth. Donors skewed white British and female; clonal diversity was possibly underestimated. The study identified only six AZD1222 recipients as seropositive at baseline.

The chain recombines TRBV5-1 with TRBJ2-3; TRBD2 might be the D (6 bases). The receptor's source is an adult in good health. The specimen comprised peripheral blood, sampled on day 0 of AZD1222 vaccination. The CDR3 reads CASSLELANTDTQYF. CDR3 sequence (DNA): TGCGCCAGCAGCTTGGAACTAGCAAACACAGATACGCAGTATTTT.